These T cell receptor beta chains were read from a single sample in a study of regulatory T cells in long-lasting Graves disease. TCRdb used MiXCR to reprocess the multiplex PCR reads, holding one entry per CDR3 protein. Here the sample spans a few hundred thousand distinct CDR3 sequences, over 15% being singletons. The data also belong to a second study, concerning T cells in Graves' hyperthyroidism and ophthalmopathy.

This sample comprised peripheral blood mononuclear cells (PBMCs), obtained at new diagnosis, from a patient treated with antithyroid drugs. These receptors all stem from a middle-aged man with Graves disease. CDR3s leave out the opening cysteine and the closing phenylalanine or tryptophan. D genes are given only for firm matches.

NA	TRBJ2-3	TRBV6-2/TRBV6-3	ASSYRTPVVDTQY
NA	TRBJ2-7	TRBV11-2	ASSSTRVGLEQY
NA	TRBJ2-1	TRBV11-3	ASSLAGTLSYNEQF
NA	TRBJ2-1	TRBV6-2/TRBV6-3	ASRGGGATYNEQF
NA	TRBJ2-3	TRBV2	ASSGGEGGTDTQY
NA	TRBJ2-1	TRBV30	AWTRTVFQF
NA	TRBJ2-1	TRBV18	ASSPTQVYNEQF
TRBD2	TRBJ2-1	TRBV30	AWSASGGAYNEQF
NA	TRBJ1-2	TRBV30	AWSGEANYGYT
NA	TRBJ1-4	TRBV5-1	ASSLVHIAEKLF
TRBD2	TRBJ2-5	TRBV24-1	ATSDSSRGVRETQY
NA	TRBJ2-5	TRBV3-1	ASSQARSAGFGETQY
NA	TRBJ1-1	TRBV20-1	SAREGSQGTEAF
NA	TRBJ1-4	TRBV5-1	ASSYRTGATNEKLF
NA	TRBJ2-7	TRBV27	ASSRNTVSYEQY
NA	TRBJ1-1	TRBV27	ASSQWGVGTEAF
NA	TRBJ2-1	TRBV4-1	ASSQDYPPREQF
TRBD1	TRBJ2-3	TRBV9	ASSGTGRGLADTQY
NA	TRBJ2-3	TRBV7-2	ASSLWDSADTQY
NA	TRBJ2-7	TRBV6-5	ASSYRQADEQY
NA	TRBJ1-5	TRBV30	AWSKKNQPQH
NA	TRBJ2-5	TRBV28	ASRSLWRETQY
NA	TRBJ2-7	TRBV6-1	ASSTRSFSSYEQY
NA	TRBJ1-3	TRBV9	ASSVDPLSGNTIY
TRBD1	TRBJ2-6	TRBV5-1	ASSPETGAKHSGANVLT
NA	TRBJ2-7	TRBV5-1	ASSLVGSKTYEQY
TRBD2	TRBJ2-7	TRBV28	ASSSGTAGRRGGEQY
TRBD1	TRBJ2-7	TRBV5-1	ASSLRTGEAYEQY
NA	TRBJ2-7	TRBV28	ASSRDRKSY
NA	TRBJ2-5	TRBV10-3	AISDPRETQY
NA	TRBJ2-3	TRBV30	AWSVLGGSTDTQY
NA	NA	TRBV20-1	SASFLDSDEQY